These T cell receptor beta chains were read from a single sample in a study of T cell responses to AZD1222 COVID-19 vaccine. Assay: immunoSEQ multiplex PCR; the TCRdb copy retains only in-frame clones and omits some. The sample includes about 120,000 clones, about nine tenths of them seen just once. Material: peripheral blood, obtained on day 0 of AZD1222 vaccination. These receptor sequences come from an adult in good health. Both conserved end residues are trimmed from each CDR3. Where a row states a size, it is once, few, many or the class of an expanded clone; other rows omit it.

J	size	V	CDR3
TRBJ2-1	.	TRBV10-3	AIGERRWDEQF
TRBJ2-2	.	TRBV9	ATGGSGGELF
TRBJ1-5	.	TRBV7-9	ASSLGDSGNQPQH
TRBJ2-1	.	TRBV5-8	ASSPEPAINEQF
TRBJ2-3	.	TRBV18	ASSPRTERDTQY
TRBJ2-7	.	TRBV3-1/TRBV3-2	ASSPAVTYEQY
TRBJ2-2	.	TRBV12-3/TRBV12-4	ASRIDRAGELF
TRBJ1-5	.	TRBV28	ASSSPTGIGNQPQH
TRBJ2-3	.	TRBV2	ASSSNRGTDTQY
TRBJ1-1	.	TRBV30	AFLGGAWGSNTEAF
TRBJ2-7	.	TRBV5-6	ASSPLAGGIKSSYEQY
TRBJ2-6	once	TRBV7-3	ASSLSGSGANVLT
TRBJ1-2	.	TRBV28	ASTDRYGYT
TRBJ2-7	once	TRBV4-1	ASSQDRGQGWDRAYEQY
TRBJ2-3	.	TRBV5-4	ASSFFSTDTQY
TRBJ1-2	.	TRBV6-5	AVAGNYGYT
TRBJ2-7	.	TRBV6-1	ASSEAHTSGGSYEQY
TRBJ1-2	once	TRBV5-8	ASSSPSPNYGYT
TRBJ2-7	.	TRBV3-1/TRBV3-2	ASSPNEAREQY
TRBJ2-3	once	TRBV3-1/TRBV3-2	ASSRASSGSSTDTQY
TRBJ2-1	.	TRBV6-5	ASMGGQGDNEQF
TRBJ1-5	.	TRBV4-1	ASSLDLYSNQPQH
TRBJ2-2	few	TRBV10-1	ASSDSGGVNTGELF
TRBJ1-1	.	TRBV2	ASRERGPEAF
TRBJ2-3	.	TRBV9	ASSAHGQGATDTQY
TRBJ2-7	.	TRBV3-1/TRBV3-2	ASSQDNYEQY
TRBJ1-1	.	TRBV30	AWRAGEITEAF
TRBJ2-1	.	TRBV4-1	ASSQPSYNEQF
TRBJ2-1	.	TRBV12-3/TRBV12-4	ASSLRGEQF
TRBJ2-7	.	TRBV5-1	ASSLTSGTYEQY
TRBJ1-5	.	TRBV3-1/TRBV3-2	ASSQGRGLGQPQH